This T cell receptor beta chain was identified during a study of cytomegalovirus exposure and HLA in healthy donors. Study outcomes and limitations: Highly shared sequence variants in one cluster were likely a sequencing artifact. Later analysis revealed greater clonal expansion in HLA-associated TCR beta chains than in equally common others. The number of N-insertions in an Asian-associated ancestry cluster was reportedly below the approximately 700-donor mean in a later analysis.

In the case of this clone: Its antigen remains unknown.

The CDR3 is 15 amino acids. Germline lookup yields CDR1 SNHLY and CDR2 FYNNEI. Trimming removed 6 bases from V and 6 bases from J; junction bases left unmatched: 11. 60 Vbeta and 13 Jbeta primers were used in PCR. TCRdb keeps only in-frame clones here, not all; method: immunoSEQ multiplex PCR. Among about 82,000 clones listed, around 9.1% were seen once. The material sequenced was PBMCs. V gene TRBV2 combines with J gene TRBJ1-1, with 9 nucleotides matching TRBD1. The receptor was derived from a man aged 60 to 69 in good health and CMV-seropositive. CDR3 DNA sequence: TGTGCCAGCAGCGCCCACCCGGGACAGGGAGCTGAAGCTTTCTTT. Amino acids: CASSAHPGQGAEAFF. The complete variable domain, with remaining parts taken from reference TRBV2 and TRBJ1-1, reads EPEVTQTPSHQVTQMGQEVILRCVPISNHLYFYWYRQILGQKVEFLVSFYNNEISEKSEIFDDQFSVERPDGSNFTLKIRSTKLEDSAMYFCASSAHPGQGAEAFFGQGTRLTVV.